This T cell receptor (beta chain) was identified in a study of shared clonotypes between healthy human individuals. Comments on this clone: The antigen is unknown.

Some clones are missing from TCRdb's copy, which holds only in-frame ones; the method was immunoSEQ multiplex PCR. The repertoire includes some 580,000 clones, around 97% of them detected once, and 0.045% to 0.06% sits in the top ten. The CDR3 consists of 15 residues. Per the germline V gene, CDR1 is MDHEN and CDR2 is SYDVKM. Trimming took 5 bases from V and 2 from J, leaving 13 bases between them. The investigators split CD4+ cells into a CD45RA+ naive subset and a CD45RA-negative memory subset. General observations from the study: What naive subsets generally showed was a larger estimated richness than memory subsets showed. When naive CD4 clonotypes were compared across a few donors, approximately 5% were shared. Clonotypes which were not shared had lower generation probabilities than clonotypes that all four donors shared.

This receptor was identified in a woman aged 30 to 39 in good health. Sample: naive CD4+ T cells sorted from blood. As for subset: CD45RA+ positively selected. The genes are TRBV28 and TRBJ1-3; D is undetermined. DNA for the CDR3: TGTGCCAGCAGTGTAAGCGGGCTTCCTGGAAACACCATATATTTT. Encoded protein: CASSVSGLPGNTIYF. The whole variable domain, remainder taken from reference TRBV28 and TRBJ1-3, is DVKVTQSSRYLVKRTGEKVFLECVQDMDHENMFWYRQDPGLGLRLIYFSYDVKMKEKGDIPEGYSVSREKKERFSLILESASTNQTSMYLCASSVSGLPGNTIYFGEGSWLTVV.